The 32 T cell receptor beta chains in this list originate from one sample, sequenced in a study of blood T cell repertoires in COVID-19. Assay: immunoSEQ multiplex PCR; the TCRdb copy retains only in-frame clones and omits some. The sample carries over 200,000 clones, over 70% recorded once. Material: peripheral blood. The receptors here all came from an elderly man with acute or convalescent COVID-19.

As for this clone: Compared with germline, one end of the junction differs, possibly owing to a read error. Additional DNA sequences in this sample encode the identical CDR3. V is TRBV29-1 and J is TRBJ2-7, with D perhaps matching TRBD1 (6 bases). The CDR3 runs to 11 residues. Germline-derived CDR1 and CDR2 are SQVTM and ANQGSEA. Here the CDR3 DNA reads TGCAGCGTGGCGCAGGGGTACGAGCAATACTTC. Amino acid sequence: CSVAQGYEQYF.

The V and J genes are TRBV2 and TRBJ1-4, with TRBD1 identical over 7 bases. Per the germline V gene, CDR1 is SNHLY and CDR2 is FYNNEI. J was trimmed by 8 bases and V by 4 bases; bases with no gene match: 10. The CDR3 is 15 amino acids. The CDR3 loop is CASSVLGGGGEKLFF. The CDR3 coding sequence is TGTGCCAGCAGTGTGTTAGGGGGCGGAGGGGAAAAACTGTTTTTT. The variable domain in full, completed from reference TRBV2 and TRBJ1-4, reads EPEVTQTPSHQVTQMGQEVILRCVPISNHLYFYWYRQILGQKVEFLVSFYNNEISEKSEIFDDQFSVERPDGSNFTLKIRSTKLEDSAMYFCASSVLGGGGEKLFFGSGTQLSVL.

The gene calls are TRBV9 and TRBJ1-2, with no clear D. Germline CDR1 SGDLS, CDR2 YYNGEE. V lost 0 bases and J 4 bases, leaving 16 bases between the germline ends. The CDR3 is made up of 16 amino acids. CDR3 sequence reads: CASSVARQELGYGYTF. The CDR3 DNA sequence: TGTGCCAGCAGCGTAGCTCGGCAGGAACTTGGCTATGGCTACACCTTC.

This clone was found a few times. The chain is built from TRBV2 and TRBJ1-5; no definite D call. This CDR3 contains 14 residues. The V gene's germline CDR1 is SNHLY and CDR2 FYNNEI. V was cut by 4 bases and J by 0 bases, with 7 bases left in between. The CDR3 DNA reads TGTGCCAGCAGTGGACTACATAGCAATCAGCCCCAGCATTTT. Its protein product is CASSGLHSNQPQHF.

J is TRBJ1-1 and V is TRBV29-1, with no clear D. Germline CDR1 SQVTM, CDR2 ANQGSEA. The CDR3 is made up of 10 amino acids. With 4 bases removed from V and 7 bases from J, the gap between germline ends came to 7 bases. The CDR3 region is CSVGPIEAFF. The CDR3 region has the DNA TGCAGCGTTGGTCCTATTGAAGCTTTCTTT.

V usage is TRBV24-1 and J usage is TRBJ2-2; 9 bases fit TRBD1. From germline, CDR1 is KGHDR and CDR2 SFDVKD. The CDR3 contains 15 residues. The J segment lost 4 bases and the V segment lost 5 bases, leaving 4 bases of the junction unmatched. The CDR3 is CATSGPGQGTGELFF. The CDR3 nucleotides read TGTGCCACCAGTGGACCGGGACAGGGCACCGGGGAGCTGTTTTTT.

The chain couples TRBV12-3 or TRBV12-4 to TRBJ2-5; D is unresolved. This CDR3 region has 13 residues. V was pared by 0 bases and J by 3 bases, with 5 bases between. CDR3 residues: CASSLAHKETQYF. CDR3 bases: TGTGCCAGCAGTTTAGCACACAAAGAGACCCAGTACTTC.

The gene calls are TRBV19 and TRBJ1-2; TRBD1 matches at 8 bases. Trimming at V came to 2 bases and at J to 7 bases, leaving 6 bases not matched to a gene. Germline V gives CDR1 LNHDA, CDR2 SQIVND (reference sequence). This CDR3 is 14 amino acids long. The CDR3 DNA reads TGTGCCAGTAGTATACAGGGGGCACCCTCTGGCTACACCTTC. The encoded protein is CASSIQGAPSGYTF.

The chain has TRBV27 and TRBJ2-1, with 7 bases that match TRBD2. Germline loops: CDR1 MNHEY, CDR2 SMNVEV (reference sequence). With 2 bases clipped from V and 1 base from J, the junction kept 2 bases outside the gene matches. CDR3 length: 15 residues. CDR3 sequence: CASSLERGSYNEQFF. Written as DNA, the CDR3 is TGTGCCAGCAGTTTAGAGCGGGGATCCTACAATGAGCAGTTCTTC.

The V gene is TRBV6-5, the J gene TRBJ2-2; the D is unclear. Germline-derived CDR1 and CDR2 are MNHEY and SVGAGI. This CDR3 spans 14 amino acids. V was pared by 7 bases and J by 9 bases, with 18 bases between. CDR3 bases: TGTGCCAGCAACCGTCCTTGGCAGGTCCGGGAGCTGTTTTTT. It is translated as CASNRPWQVRELFF.

The chain employs TRBV27 and TRBJ2-1, with TRBD2 matching over 7 bases. The CDR3 contains 16 residues. Germline V gives CDR1 MNHEY, CDR2 SMNVEV (reference sequence). The J segment lost 7 bases and the V segment lost 5 bases, leaving 14 bases of the junction unmatched. The CDR3 spells CASSPRLASYGNEQFF. DNA of the CDR3: TGTGCCAGCAGTCCCCGACTAGCAAGTTATGGGAATGAGCAGTTCTTC.

This clone was picked up a small number of times. At one of its ends the junction is not consistent with the germline gene, which may arise from a read error. V usage is TRBV27 and J usage is TRBJ2-7; D is unresolved. This CDR3 has 11 amino acids. Germline V gives CDR1 MNHEY, CDR2 SMNVEV (reference sequence). The CDR3 loop reads CASSSSFEQYF. For the CDR3, the DNA is TGTGCCAGCAGTTCCTCCTTCGAGCAGTACTTC.

The chain couples TRBV4-2 to TRBJ2-3; tentatively, D is TRBD1 (6 bases). V lost 0 bases to trimming and J lost 1 base, with 20 bases between them. Germline CDR1 and CDR2: LGHNA and YNFKEQ. This CDR3 is 19 amino acids long. The CDR3 sequence is CASSQEMRAGVFGTDTQYF. The CDR3 nucleotides read TGTGCCAGCAGCCAAGAAATGAGGGCAGGGGTGTTTGGCACAGATACGCAGTATTTT.

V and J are TRBV18 and TRBJ2-1, with 14 bases identical to TRBD2. Per germline, CDR1 KGHSH and CDR2 LQKENI. CDR3 length: 21 residues. The V segment lost 4 bases and the J segment 6 bases; nucleotides outside the gene matches: 20. CDR3 protein: CASSHTPGSTSGRGIPNEQFF. CDR3 in DNA: TGTGCCAGCTCACATACACCGGGGTCGACTAGCGGGAGGGGAATTCCCAATGAGCAGTTCTTC. The full variable domain, completed using reference TRBV18 and TRBJ2-1, is NAGVMQNPRHLVRRRGQEARLRCSPMKGHSHVYWYRQLPEEGLKFMVYLQKENIIDESGMPKERFSAEFPKEGPSILRIQQVVRGDSAAYFCASSHTPGSTSGRGIPNEQFFGPGTRLTVL.

This clone was seen only once. The chain has TRBV5-1 and TRBJ1-1; D gene uncertain. Germline V lookup: CDR1 SGHRS, CDR2 YFSETQ. V dropped 0 bases and J dropped 0 bases, with 6 bases sitting between them. The CDR3 is made up of 14 amino acids. The CDR3 is CASSLGSLNTEAFF. CDR3 bases: TGCGCCAGCAGCTTGGGCAGTTTGAACACTGAAGCTTTCTTT.

The chain recombines TRBV5-1 with TRBJ2-1; 9 bases match TRBD1. Unmatched junction bases numbered 8, after V lost 4 bases and J lost 3 bases. The CDR3 runs 16 residues. CDR1 and CDR2 (germline): SGHRS, YFSETQ. CDR3 sequence: CASSTSTGGNYNEQFF. Written as DNA, the CDR3 is TGCGCCAGCAGCACCTCGACAGGGGGTAACTACAATGAGCAGTTCTTC.

This sequence joins TRBV19 and TRBJ2-7; D might be TRBD1 (6 bases). The CDR3 extends over 11 amino acids. Per the germline V gene, CDR1 is LNHDA and CDR2 is SQIVND (reference sequence). V lost 9 bases and J 4 bases, leaving 10 bases between the germline ends. CDR3 sequence (DNA): TGTGCCAGCGGACAGTCATACGAGCAGTACTTC. Its translation: CASGQSYEQYF.

V gene TRBV7-9 combines with J gene TRBJ2-5; D might be TRBD1 (6 bases). Trimming took 5 bases from V and 1 from J, leaving 11 bases between them. The germline V gene has CDR1 SEHNR and CDR2 FQNEAQ (reference sequence). The CDR3 totals 14 residues. As DNA, the CDR3 is TGTGCCAGCAGCCCGGACAGCCTCCAAGAGACCCAGTACTTC. Encoded protein: CASSPDSLQETQYF.

The chain couples TRBV12-3 or TRBV12-4 to TRBJ2-5, with D tentatively TRBD2 (6 bases). V lost 3 bases to trimming and J lost 4 bases, with 9 bases between them. The CDR3 has 13 amino acids. The CDR3 DNA reads as TGTGCCAGCAGTTTGGCGGGGACAGAGACCCAGTACTTC. Its translation is CASSLAGTETQYF.

V and J are TRBV19 and TRBJ1-5; D uncertain. Trimming stripped 4 bases from V and 4 bases from J, with 8 bases between. CDR3 size: 13 residues. The V gene's germline CDR1 is LNHDA and CDR2 SQIVND (reference sequence). CDR3 residues: CASSTTENQPQHF. In DNA, the CDR3 is TGTGCCAGTAGTACTACAGAGAATCAGCCCCAGCATTTT.

The chain joins TRBV3-1 (or the pseudogene TRBV3-2) to TRBJ2-7; TRBD1 agrees at 9 bases. The CDR3 has 15 amino acids. Germline V lookup: CDR1 LGHDT, CDR2 YNNKEL (reference sequence). Germline trimming cut 4 bases from V and 1 base from J; bases unmatched to any gene: 5. The CDR3 reads CASSPGQGLSYEQYF. The CDR3 region has the DNA TGTGCCAGCAGCCCCGGACAGGGGTTATCCTACGAGCAGTACTTC.

V is TRBV5-1 and J is TRBJ2-2, with 8 bases matching TRBD1. J was trimmed by 3 bases and V by 0 bases; bases with no gene match: 10. Germline CDR1 reads SGHRS; CDR2 reads YFSETQ. The CDR3 extends over 18 amino acids. The chain's CDR3 is CASSLDAGGYGDTGELFF. CDR3 in DNA: TGCGCCAGCAGCTTGGACGCAGGGGGCTATGGGGACACCGGGGAGCTGTTTTTT.

The genes are TRBV5-8 and TRBJ2-7, with a tentative D call TRBD2 (5 bases). Looked up from germline, CDR1 is SGHTS and CDR2 is YDEGEE. Trimming cost V 3 bases and J 0 bases, with 13 bases left between them. The length of the CDR3 is 15 residues. CDR3 residues: CASSSTTGNSYEQYF. CDR3 nucleotide sequence: TGTGCCAGCAGCTCAACGACCGGGAACTCCTACGAGCAGTACTTC.

The chain recombines TRBV4-1 with TRBJ2-1; TRBD1 matches at 7 bases. V was clipped by 4 bases and J by 6 bases; unmatched bases: 18. The CDR3 totals 18 residues. Germline values: CDR1 MGHRA, CDR2 YSYEKL. CDR3 sequence (DNA): TGCGCCAGCAGCCCAAACCCCTCCGGACAGGCCGGCGGCAATGAGCAGTTCTTC. Translating gives CASSPNPSGQAGGNEQFF.

This chain joins TRBV5-1 and TRBJ1-4; 9 bases fit TRBD1. The CDR3 spans 14 residues. CDR1 and CDR2 (germline): SGHRS, YFSETQ. J lost 8 bases, V lost 4 bases, and 6 bases had no gene match. DNA for the CDR3: TGCGCCAGCAGCATCGGGACAGGGAGGGAAAAACTGTTTTTT. It is translated as CASSIGTGREKLFF. Full variable domain (outside the CDR3, taken from reference TRBV5-1 and TRBJ1-4): KAGVTQTPRYLIKTRGQQVTLSCSPISGHRSVSWYQQTPGQGLQFLFEYFSETQRNKGNFPGRFSGRQFSNSRSEMNVSTLELGDSALYLCASSIGTGREKLFFGSGTQLSVL.

The CDR3 DNA follows: TGTGCCAGCAGCCTACTGGGGAGGGGGAACACCGGGGAGCTGTTTTTT. This codes for CASSLLGRGNTGELFF. V is TRBV27 and J is TRBJ2-2, with 7 bases aligning to TRBD2. The junction had 8 bases not matched to a gene; V was cut back by 6 bases and J by 1 base. Germline CDR1 reads MNHEY; CDR2 reads SMNVEV (reference sequence). The CDR3 is 16 amino acids.

The chain combines TRBV7-6 with TRBJ1-6; D unresolved. V gave up 6 bases and J gave up 7 bases, with 13 bases separating them. Germline V gives CDR1 SGHVS, CDR2 FNYEAQ. The CDR3 runs to 14 residues. The CDR3 DNA sequence: TGTGCCAGCAGAGAGGGCTTAGGGAATTCACCCCTCCACTTT. Translation gives CASREGLGNSPLHF. Full variable domain (rest looked up from reference TRBV7-6 and TRBJ1-6): GAGVSQSPRYKVTKRGQDVALRCDPISGHVSLYWYRQALGQGPEFLTYFNYEAQQDKSGLPNDRFSAERPEGSISTLTIQRTEQRDSAMYRCASREGLGNSPLHFGNGTRLTVT.

Comment on this clone: Other DNA sequences within the sample encode an identical CDR3. The V and J genes are TRBV5-4 and TRBJ1-1; D is uncertain. V lost 0 bases and J lost 5, with 8 bases in between. Germline CDR1 is SGHNT and CDR2 is YYREEE (reference sequence). CDR3 length: 13 residues. The CDR3 DNA follows: TGTGCCAGCAGCTTGGACGGTGTGACTGAAGCTTTCTTT. This sequence encodes CASSLDGVTEAFF.

Details on this clone: The same CDR3 arises from other DNA sequences in this sample as well. This chain joins TRBV25-1 and TRBJ2-5; no definite D call. Germline-derived CDR1 and CDR2 are MGHDK and SYGVNS. CDR3 length: 13 residues. Trimming cost V 5 bases and J 4 bases, with 11 bases left between them. CDR3 nucleotides: TGTGCCAGCAGTTTTAGAACGGGAGAGACCCAGTACTTC. This codes for CASSFRTGETQYF.

The chain recombines TRBV6-6 with TRBJ1-1; D is ambiguous. Trimming left V 0 bases short and J 10 bases short, with 9 bases between. The CDR3 is made up of 12 amino acids. Germline assignment: CDR1 MNHNY and CDR2 SVGAGI (reference sequence). The CDR3 DNA reads TGTGCCAGCAGTTACTCCGACATTGTAGCTTTCTTT. Encoded protein: CASSYSDIVAFF.

The V gene is TRBV5-1, the J gene TRBJ2-2; 9 positions agree with TRBD2. V gave up 0 bases and J gave up 4 bases; unmatched junction bases: 10. Germline loops: CDR1 SGHRS, CDR2 YFSETQ. The CDR3 contains 18 residues. CDR3 sequence reads: CASSLGAGGQRGTGELFF. DNA for the CDR3: TGCGCCAGCAGCTTGGGCGCGGGGGGGCAACGTGGCACCGGGGAGCTGTTTTTT.

The chain recombines TRBV2 with TRBJ2-5; 11 bases map to TRBD1. V dropped 6 bases and J dropped 4; count of bases not matched to a gene: 7. The germline CDR1 and CDR2 sequences are SNHLY and FYNNEI. This CDR3 contains 15 residues. The chain's CDR3 is CASSPGQGEGETQYF. The CDR3 nucleotides are TGTGCCAGCAGCCCGGGACAGGGGGAGGGAGAGACCCAGTACTTC.